The 23 T cell receptor beta chains below were found in one sample sequenced in a study of blood T cell repertoires in COVID-19. The method was immunoSEQ multiplex PCR; TCRdb's version includes in-frame clones alone and lacks a portion of them. The table includes some 300,000 clones, roughly nine tenths detected once. The sample taken for sequencing was PBMCs or T cells enriched from blood (not recorded which). These receptor sequences come from a woman between 50 and 59 years old who had been exposed to COVID-19.

V usage is TRBV30 and J usage is TRBJ1-4, with D unresolved. The V and J ends lost 2 bases and 4 bases respectively, with 11 bases between them. Germline V gives CDR1 GTSNPN, CDR2 SVGIG (reference sequence). CDR3 size: 14 residues. In DNA, the CDR3 is TGTGCCTGGAGTCCCCCCTATAATAATGAAAAACTGTTTTTT. This encodes CAWSPPYNNEKLFF.

This chain uses TRBV7-2 with TRBJ2-2; D is ambiguous. The V end lost 8 bases, the J end lost 5 bases, and 18 bases lay between the germline ends. This CDR3 comprises 15 residues. Germline values: CDR1 SGHTA, CDR2 FQGNSA. CDR3 DNA: TGTGCCAGCCGTACAACCGCGACGCGGACCGGGGAGCTGTTTTTT. This translates into CASRTTATRTGELFF.

The chain joins TRBV4-2 to TRBJ2-5; a possible D gene is TRBD2 (7 bases). The CDR3 extends over 16 amino acids. Trimming pared 4 bases from V and 5 bases from J, leaving 20 bases between. Germline assignment: CDR1 LGHNA and CDR2 YNFKEQ. Here the CDR3 reads CASSRADGGPLETQYF. The CDR3 DNA is TGTGCCAGCAGCCGAGCTGACGGGGGGCCCCTGGAGACCCAGTACTTC.

This chain connects TRBV29-1 to TRBJ2-7; a weak D match, TRBD1 (6 bases). The CDR3 runs 15 residues. Germline V gene sequence: CDR1 SQVTM, CDR2 ANQGSEA. V was trimmed by 5 bases and J by 8 bases, leaving 25 bases between them. The CDR3 loop reads CSVSPPGGRGVQQYF. The CDR3 DNA is TGCAGCGTTTCCCCCCCTGGGGGCAGGGGTGTCCAGCAGTACTTC.

The chain carries TRBV23-1 and TRBJ2-7; 11 nucleotides line up with TRBD2. TRBV23-1 is an ORF, with its function uncertain. This CDR3 is 17 amino acids long. Trimming cost V 3 bases and J 5 bases; bases outside gene matches: 12. The CDR3 loop reads CASSHIRSLAGGDEQYF. In nucleotides, the CDR3 is TGCGCCAGCAGTCATATTCGGAGCCTAGCGGGGGGCGACGAGCAGTACTTC.

CDR3 coding DNA: TGTGCCAGCAGCTTAGATAGGAGGTTCCAGGGCACAGATACGCAGTATTTT. This gives the protein CASSLDRRFQGTDTQYF. The chain is built from TRBV7-9 and TRBJ2-3; a possible D gene is TRBD2 (5 bases). In germline, CDR1 is SEHNR, CDR2 FQNEAQ (reference sequence). The V gene lost 1 base and the J gene lost 1 base, with 15 bases spanning the gap. The CDR3 has 17 residues.

This sequence joins TRBV28 and TRBJ2-3; TRBD2 matches at 8 bases. Germline CDR1 and CDR2: MDHEN and SYDVKM. The V and J ends lost 1 base and 3 bases, in that order; junction bases with no gene match: 3. The CDR3 extends over 15 amino acids. Here the CDR3 reads CASSLSAGGTDTQYF. Here the CDR3 DNA reads TGTGCCAGCAGTTTATCTGCGGGGGGAACAGATACGCAGTATTTT.

Only one count was recorded for this clone. The chain combines TRBV7-9 with TRBJ1-5, with D unclear. Trimming took 1 base from V and 5 from J, leaving 6 bases between them. The CDR3 totals 13 residues. The V gene's germline CDR1 is SEHNR and CDR2 FQNEAQ (reference sequence). The CDR3 here is CASSLVRDQPQHF. CDR3 nucleotide sequence: TGTGCCAGCAGCTTAGTGAGAGATCAGCCCCAGCATTTT.

The J gene is TRBJ2-5, the V gene TRBV5-5; D uncertain. The CDR3 loop spans 13 amino acids. The germline gives CDR1 SGHKS, CDR2 YYEKEE (reference sequence). The V and J ends lost 3 bases and 5 bases respectively, with 11 bases between them. The CDR3 here is CASSSTVLETQYF. In nucleotides, the CDR3 is TGTGCCAGCAGCTCTACCGTCCTGGAGACCCAGTACTTC.

The CDR3: CSVEMIGQRILDEQFF. The CDR3 bases are TGCAGCGTTGAGATGATCGGACAGAGGATACTCGATGAGCAGTTCTTC. The chain uses TRBV29-1 and TRBJ2-1; tentatively, D is TRBD1 (6 bases). Looked up from germline, CDR1 is SQVTM and CDR2 is ANQGSEA. There are 16 residues in the CDR3. Trimming left V 3 bases short and J 8 bases short, with 23 bases between.

The V call is TRBV5-5, the J call TRBJ1-1; 11 bases match TRBD1. With V trimmed by 4 bases and J by 5 bases, 7 bases remained unmatched. Germline CDR1 is SGHKS and CDR2 is YYEKEE (reference sequence). The CDR3 extends over 15 amino acids. The chain's CDR3 is CASSPGQGAGTEAFF. Here the CDR3 DNA reads TGTGCCAGCAGCCCTGGACAGGGGGCAGGGACTGAAGCTTTCTTT.

This rearrangement joins TRBV11-2 to TRBJ2-5, with 13 positions matching TRBD2. The CDR3 covers 15 residues. Germline V gene lookup returns CDR1 SGHAT and CDR2 FQNNGV. After removal of 4 bases from V and 5 bases from J, the junction contained 4 bases not matched to a gene. CDR3 bases: TGTGCCAGCAGCTCCGGACTAGCGGGGGAGGAGACCCAGTACTTC. Translation gives CASSSGLAGEETQYF. Looking up the rest from reference TRBV11-2 and TRBJ2-5 gives the full variable domain: EAGVAQSPRYKIIEKRQSVAFWCNPISGHATLYWYQQILGQGPKLLIQFQNNGVVDDSQLPKDRFSAERLKGVDSTLKIQPAKLEDSAVYLCASSSGLAGEETQYFGPGTRLLVL.

V and J are TRBV27 and TRBJ1-5, with 9 bases aligning to TRBD1. Germline values: CDR1 MNHEY, CDR2 SMNVEV (reference sequence). With V trimmed by 3 bases and J by 4 bases, 13 bases remained unmatched. The CDR3 covers 18 residues. DNA for the CDR3: TGTGCCAGCAGTTTCAGTACACCGGGACAGGGAAAGAATCAGCCCCAGCATTTT. Translated: CASSFSTPGQGKNQPQHF.

In DNA form, the CDR3 reads TGTGCCATCAGTGAGTGGTCGCGTCGACAGGAGAACACTGAAGCTTTCTTT. Amino acid sequence: CAISEWSRRQENTEAFF. The J gene is TRBJ1-1, the V gene TRBV10-3; the D gene is possibly TRBD1 (6 bases). The CDR3 extends over 17 amino acids. CDR1 and CDR2 from the germline V gene are ENHRY and SYGVKD. V was cut by 1 base and J by 1 base, with 16 bases left in between.

The rearrangement joins TRBV14 to TRBJ2-1; no firm D call. V lost 0 bases and J 4 bases, leaving 4 bases between the germline ends. The CDR3 is 13 amino acids. The germline V gene encodes CDR1 SGHDN and CDR2 FVKESK. CDR3 region: CASSQDPYNEQFF. In DNA, the CDR3 is TGTGCCAGCAGCCAAGATCCGTACAATGAGCAGTTCTTC.

This clone was seen just once. The chain employs TRBV5-1 and TRBJ1-1, with D maybe TRBD1 (5 bases). The length of the CDR3 is 13 residues. Trimming took 0 bases from V and 7 from J, leaving 10 bases between them. Per germline, CDR1 SGHRS and CDR2 YFSETQ. CDR3 loop: CASSLDRRGEAFF. In nucleotides, the CDR3 is TGCGCCAGCAGCTTGGACAGGCGTGGTGAAGCTTTCTTT.

This clone was seen a handful of times. The rearrangement uses TRBV28 and TRBJ1-3; D remains ambiguous. Germline CDR1 reads MDHEN; CDR2 reads SYDVKM. This CDR3 contains 14 residues. Deletions cut 4 bases from V and 4 bases from J, with 11 bases between. The CDR3 region is CASSSDGEGNTIYF. In DNA form, the CDR3 reads TGTGCCAGCAGTTCGGACGGGGAAGGAAACACCATATATTTT.

This rearrangement joins TRBV19 to TRBJ1-1, with 9 nucleotides matching TRBD1. Per germline, CDR1 LNHDA and CDR2 SQIVND (reference sequence). J lost 1 base, V lost 2 bases, and 2 bases had no gene match. The CDR3 runs to 15 residues. This CDR3 is CASSIWGQGNTEAFF. CDR3 DNA: TGTGCCAGTAGTATATGGGGACAGGGGAACACTGAAGCTTTCTTT.

The chain is built from TRBV5-8 and TRBJ1-5; TRBD1 matches at 7 bases. The germline gives CDR1 SGHTS, CDR2 YDEGEE. Trimming at V came to 0 bases and at J to 0 bases, leaving 0 bases not matched to a gene. There are 15 residues in the CDR3. The CDR3 sequence is CASSLDRGSNQPQHF. DNA of the CDR3: TGTGCCAGCAGCTTGGACAGGGGTAGCAATCAGCCCCAGCATTTT.

The V and J genes are TRBV19 and TRBJ2-1; D gene ambiguous. Germline lookup yields CDR1 LNHDA and CDR2 SQIVND (reference sequence). V was clipped by 10 bases and J by 7 bases, with 8 bases between them. The CDR3 totals 10 residues. CDR3 in DNA: TGTGCCACACAACTAAATGAGCAGTTCTTC. Protein sequence: CATQLNEQFF.

The chain has TRBV5-6 and TRBJ2-2; D is perhaps TRBD1 (5 bases). CDR3 length: 15 amino acids. The V and J ends lost 2 bases and 5 bases respectively, with 13 bases between them. Per germline, CDR1 SGHDT and CDR2 YYEEEE. CDR3 nucleotides: TGTGCCAGCAGCTTAGGGGCCGGAATAACCGGGGAGCTGTTTTTT. Its translation is CASSLGAGITGELFF.

The chain combines TRBV19 with TRBJ1-3; 8 bases line up with TRBD1. The CDR3 is 15 residues long. Germline V gene lookup returns CDR1 LNHDA and CDR2 SQIVND (reference sequence). J lost 0 bases, V lost 5 bases, and 3 bases had no gene match. CDR3 sequence: CASSGTGGSGNTIYF. DNA of the CDR3: TGTGCCAGTAGTGGAACAGGGGGCTCTGGAAACACCATATATTTT.

The chain combines TRBV27 with TRBJ2-3, with 10 bases aligning to TRBD2. Germline-derived CDR1 and CDR2 are MNHEY and SMNVEV (reference sequence). The CDR3 consists of 16 residues. The J segment lost 6 bases and the V segment lost 2 bases, leaving 8 bases of the junction unmatched. The CDR3 region has the DNA TGTGCCAGCAGTTTAAGGAGCGGGGGGGCTTCGGATACGCAGTATTTT. Translation: CASSLRSGGASDTQYF.